This T cell receptor (beta chain) was found in a study of control samples from healthy donors and cancer patients. CDR3 length equals 12 residues. The V end lost 7 bases, the J end lost 6 bases, and 9 bases lay between the germline ends. Germline-derived CDR1 and CDR2 are MDHEN and SYDVKM. Data came from immunoSEQ multiplex PCR; TCRdb stores just in-frame clones and leaves some out. The sample has over 120,000 clones, around 92% seen once. J is TRBJ2-2 and V is TRBV28; D is unclear. The sequencing sample was made of blood. The sequence was obtained from a man aged 25 to 40 in good health. The CDR3 loop is CASTTIAGELFF. CDR3 DNA: TGTGCCAGCACCACGATCGCCGGGGAGCTGTTTTTT.